Listed below are T cell receptor beta chains from one sample, sequenced in a study of blood T cell repertoires in COVID-19. Sequencing used immunoSEQ multiplex PCR; TCRdb keeps in-frame clones, though not all of them. The data hold 100,000 to 150,000 clones, with 86% observed a single time. Input material: peripheral blood. These receptor sequences come from a woman aged 70 to 79 with COVID-19, enrolled during active disease. The CDR3 runs from the conserved cysteine through the conserved F or W. A D gene is named only where the DNA matches it firmly. For some rows the clone size is stated as once, few or many, or as a class when expanded; others skip it.

v_call	clone_size	j_call	cdr3_length	d_call	cdr3_aa	cdr3_nt
TRBV7-3	NA	TRBJ2-1	17	NA	CASSLTALAFLNNEQFF	TGTGCCAGCAGCTTAACCGCCCTAGCGTTCCTCAACAATGAGCAGTTCTTC
TRBV3-1/TRBV3-2	few	TRBJ1-5	16	NA	CASSQEALITGQPQHF	TGTGCCAGCAGCCAAGAGGCCCTTATAACGGGGCAGCCCCAGCATTTT
TRBV11-2	NA	TRBJ2-7	14	TRBD1	CASSHGTGAYEQYF	TGTGCCAGCAGCCATGGGACAGGGGCCTACGAGCAGTACTTC
TRBV4-2	NA	TRBJ1-2	16	TRBD1	CASTKVGGQGAWGYTF	TGTGCCAGCACCAAAGTTGGGGGGCAGGGGGCGTGGGGCTACACCTTC
TRBV5-1	NA	TRBJ1-2	17	TRBD1	CASSRSREQGADYGYTF	TGCGCCAGCAGCCGGTCAAGGGAACAGGGGGCGGACTATGGCTACACCTTC
TRBV5-6	medium-sized	TRBJ1-6	16	TRBD1	CASSGDRGNDNSPLHF	TGTGCCAGCAGCGGGGACAGGGGTAACGATAATTCACCCCTCCACTTT
TRBV5-1	NA	TRBJ2-3	15	NA	CASSFRSGETDTQYF	TGCGCCAGCAGCTTTCGGTCAGGGGAAACAGATACGCAGTATTTT
TRBV5-1	few	TRBJ1-1	15	TRBD1	CASTPSGTGGTEAFF	TGCGCCAGCACCCCATCCGGGACAGGGGGAACTGAAGCTTTCTTT
TRBV27	NA	TRBJ2-3	15	TRBD2	CASSLYGGGADTQYF	TGTGCCAGCAGTTTATATGGCGGGGGGGCAGATACGCAGTATTTT
TRBV29-1	NA	TRBJ1-2	12	NA	CSVDGRTYGYTF	TGCAGCGTTGATGGGCGAACCTATGGCTACACCTTC
TRBV6-5	NA	TRBJ2-7	13	NA	CASSYSPGREQYF	TGTGCCAGCAGTTACTCCCCGGGTAGGGAGCAGTACTTC
TRBV6-6	NA	TRBJ2-1	15	TRBD1	CASSYRDRVYNEQFF	TGTGCCAGCAGTTACAGGGACAGGGTTTACAATGAGCAGTTCTTC
TRBV3-1/TRBV3-2	NA	TRBJ2-5	15	TRBD2	CASSLGLAGQETQYF	TGTGCCAGCAGCCTAGGACTAGCGGGGCAAGAGACCCAGTACTTC
TRBV15	NA	TRBJ1-1	14	TRBD1	CATSRDRTNTEAFF	TGTGCCACCAGCAGGGACAGGACGAACACTGAAGCTTTCTTT
TRBV9	NA	TRBJ2-7	13	NA	CASSVGTDGEQYF	TGTGCCAGCAGCGTAGGGACAGACGGGGAGCAGTACTTC
TRBV28	NA	TRBJ1-1	14	TRBD1	CASSFPGGFTEAFF	TGTGCCAGCAGTTTTCCAGGGGGCTTCACTGAAGCTTTCTTT
TRBV3-1/TRBV3-2	NA	TRBJ2-1	14	TRBD2	CASSKGLAGALEFF	TGTGCCAGCAGTAAGGGACTAGCGGGGGCCCTGGAGTTCTTC
TRBV29-1	once	TRBJ2-1	14	NA	CSVRDRLSYNEQFF	TGCAGCGTTCGCGACAGGCTCTCCTACAATGAGCAGTTCTTC
TRBV10-3	NA	TRBJ1-1	13	NA	CAISEASGLEAFF	TGTGCCATCAGTGAGGCATCCGGTCTTGAAGCTTTCTTT
TRBV28	once	TRBJ2-5	14	TRBD1	CASSNGQVQETQYF	TGTGCCAGCAGTAACGGACAGGTCCAAGAGACCCAGTACTTC
TRBV6-5	NA	TRBJ2-7	13	NA	CASSREKTREQYF	TGTGCCAGCAGCCGGGAGAAAACTAGGGAGCAGTACTTC
TRBV9	NA	TRBJ2-1	15	TRBD1	CASSEGQGVWNEQFF	TGTGCCAGCAGCGAGGGACAGGGGGTTTGGAATGAGCAGTTCTTC
TRBV7-8	NA	TRBJ1-6	14	NA	CASSLDGYNSPLHF	TGTGCCAGCAGCTTAGACGGTTATAATTCACCCCTCCACTTT